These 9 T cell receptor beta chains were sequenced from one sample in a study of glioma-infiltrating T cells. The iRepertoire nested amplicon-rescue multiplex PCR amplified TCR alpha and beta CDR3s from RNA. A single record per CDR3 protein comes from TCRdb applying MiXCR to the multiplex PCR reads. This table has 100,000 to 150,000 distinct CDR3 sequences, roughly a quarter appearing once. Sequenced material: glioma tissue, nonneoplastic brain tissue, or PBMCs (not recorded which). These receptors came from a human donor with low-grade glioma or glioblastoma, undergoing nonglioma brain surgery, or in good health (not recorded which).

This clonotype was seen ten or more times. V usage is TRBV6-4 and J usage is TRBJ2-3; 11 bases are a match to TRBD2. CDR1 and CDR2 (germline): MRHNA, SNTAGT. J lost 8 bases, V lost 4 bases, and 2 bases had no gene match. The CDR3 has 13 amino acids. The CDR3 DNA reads TGTGCCAGCAGTGCTACTAGCGGGGGTACGCAGTATTTT. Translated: CASSATSGGTQYF.

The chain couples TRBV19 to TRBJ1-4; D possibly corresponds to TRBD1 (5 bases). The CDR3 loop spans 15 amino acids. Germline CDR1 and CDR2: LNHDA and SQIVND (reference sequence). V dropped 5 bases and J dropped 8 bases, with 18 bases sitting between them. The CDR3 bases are TGTGCCAGTAGTTCCTCTACAGGATTGGGAGAAAAACTGTTTTTT. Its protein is CASSSSTGLGEKLFF.

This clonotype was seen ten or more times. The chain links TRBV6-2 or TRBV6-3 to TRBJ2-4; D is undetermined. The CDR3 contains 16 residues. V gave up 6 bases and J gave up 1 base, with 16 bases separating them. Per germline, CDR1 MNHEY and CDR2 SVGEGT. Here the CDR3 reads CASSDVLSRAKNIQYF. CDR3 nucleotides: TGTGCCAGCAGCGATGTTTTGAGCAGGGCCAAAAACATTCAGTACTTC.

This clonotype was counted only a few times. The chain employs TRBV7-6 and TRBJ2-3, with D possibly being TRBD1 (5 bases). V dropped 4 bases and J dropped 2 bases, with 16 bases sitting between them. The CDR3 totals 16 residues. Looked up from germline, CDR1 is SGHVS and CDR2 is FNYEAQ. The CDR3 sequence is CASSSAPGQNTDTQYF. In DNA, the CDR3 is TGTGCCAGCAGCTCGGCCCCAGGACAAAACACAGATACGCAGTATTTT.

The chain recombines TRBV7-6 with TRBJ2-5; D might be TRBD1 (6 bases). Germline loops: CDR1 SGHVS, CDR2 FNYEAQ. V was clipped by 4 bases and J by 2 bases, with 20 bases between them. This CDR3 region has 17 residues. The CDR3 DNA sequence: TGTGCCAGCAGCTCGGTCCGACTGGGACATCTTCAAGAGACCCAGTACTTC. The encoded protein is CASSSVRLGHLQETQYF.

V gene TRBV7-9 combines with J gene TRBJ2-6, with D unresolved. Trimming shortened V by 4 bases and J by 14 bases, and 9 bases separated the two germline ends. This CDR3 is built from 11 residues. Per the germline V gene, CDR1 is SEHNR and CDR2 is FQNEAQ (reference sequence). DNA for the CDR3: TGTGCCAGCAGCTCTACCGGGCTCCTGACTTTC. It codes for CASSSTGLLTF.

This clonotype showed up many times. CDR3 residues: CASSSKMDSTNYGYTF. CDR3 coding DNA: TGTGCCAGCAGCTCAAAAATGGACAGCACTAACTATGGCTACACCTTC. The V and J genes are TRBV28 and TRBJ1-2; D possibly corresponds to TRBD1 (6 bases). Germline assignment: CDR1 MDHEN and CDR2 SYDVKM. Trimming took off 6 bases at V and 0 bases at J, with 17 bases between the two ends. This CDR3 has 16 amino acids.

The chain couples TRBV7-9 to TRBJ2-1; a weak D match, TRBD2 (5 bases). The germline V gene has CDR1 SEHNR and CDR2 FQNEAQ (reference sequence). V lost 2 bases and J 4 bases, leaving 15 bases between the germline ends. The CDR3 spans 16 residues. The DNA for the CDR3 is TGTGCCAGCAGCTTACTTGAGGTCCCGGGGTACAATGAGCAGTTCTTC. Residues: CASSLLEVPGYNEQFF.

The CDR3 DNA reads as TGTGCCAGCAGTTATGCAAATGAAGGAAACACCATATATTTT. It codes for CASSYANEGNTIYF. The chain links TRBV6-1 to TRBJ1-3; D is unclear. V shed 5 bases and J shed 4 bases, with 12 bases lying between them. The germline V gene has CDR1 MNHNS and CDR2 SASEGT. The CDR3 is 14 amino acids.